Below are 29 T cell receptor beta chains sequenced from a single sample in a study of HIV-infected patients and healthy controls. cDNA was made from around 0.5 ug RNA using alpha and beta constant primers. Using multiplexing indices, alpha and beta chain libraries were generated apart by chain-specific third strand synthesis. TCRdb processed the 5' RACE reads anew with MiXCR; each CDR3 protein has one entry. Of around 18,000 distinct CDR3 sequences in the sample, roughly a tenth are singletons; the top ten hold approximately 3.4%. All unsorted peripheral T cells were captured because whole blood was used without fractionation. Sequencing was done on a sample of blood. The receptor source for this set is an adult in good health.

This clonotype was detected ten times or more. This chain links TRBV5-1 with TRBJ2-5, with 7 bases fitting TRBD2. The CDR3 runs to 14 residues. The junction had 6 bases not matched to a gene; V was cut back by 3 bases and J by 4 bases. Germline CDR1 SGHRS, CDR2 YFSETQ. CDR3 amino acids: CASSSDPSGETQYF. In DNA form, the CDR3 reads TGCGCCAGCAGCTCCGACCCTAGCGGAGAGACCCAGTACTTC.

This clonotype was seen many times. This chain connects TRBV29-1 to TRBJ2-3, with TRBD2 matching 14 bases. Germline loops: CDR1 SQVTM, CDR2 ANQGSEA. The CDR3 extends over 17 amino acids. V shed 3 bases and J 2 bases; nucleotides not matched to a gene: 7. CDR3 DNA sequence: TGCAGCGTTGACAGGACTAGCGGGAGGCCCGTCACAGATACGCAGTATTTT. It specifies CSVDRTSGRPVTDTQYF.

This clonotype was observed at least ten times. V gene TRBV18 combines with J gene TRBJ1-3; a weak D match, TRBD1 (5 bases). The CDR3 spans 15 residues. Per the germline V gene, CDR1 is KGHSH and CDR2 is LQKENI. Between the trimmed V and J ends, which lost 3 bases and 0 bases, there was a span of 9 bases. The CDR3 is CASSPGRSSGNTIYF. For the CDR3, the DNA is TGTGCCAGCTCACCGGGACGGAGCTCTGGAAACACCATATATTTT. The whole variable domain, remainder taken from reference TRBV18 and TRBJ1-3, is NAGVMQNPRHLVRRRGQEARLRCSPMKGHSHVYWYRQLPEEGLKFMVYLQKENIIDESGMPKERFSAEFPKEGPSILRIQQVVRGDSAAYFCASSPGRSSGNTIYFGEGSWLTVV.

At least ten counts were recorded for this clonotype. The chain recombines TRBV11-3 with TRBJ2-5; 8 bases match TRBD1. This CDR3 is 13 amino acids long. Germline CDR1 is SGHNT and CDR2 is YENEEA. J gave up 13 bases and V 4 bases, and 11 bases lay outside the gene matches. This CDR3 is CASSSDRARGRYF. In DNA, the CDR3 is TGTGCCAGCAGCTCGGACAGGGCGAGGGGTCGGTACTTC.

This clonotype was recorded many times. This chain's CDR3 is CASSLDRRLTDTQYF. The DNA of the CDR3 is TGTGCCAGCAGCTTAGATAGGAGGCTCACAGATACGCAGTATTTT. V gene TRBV11-2 combines with J gene TRBJ2-3, with D maybe TRBD2 (5 bases). Germline V gene lookup returns CDR1 SGHAT and CDR2 FQNNGV. The germline V and J ends were trimmed by 0 bases and 2 bases, with 9 bases remaining between them. The CDR3 is 15 amino acids.

This clonotype was found many times. The rearrangement uses TRBV3-1 and TRBJ2-3, with D unresolved. CDR3 length: 13 residues. CDR1 and CDR2 (germline): LGHDT, YNNKEL (reference sequence). V gave up 0 bases and J gave up 6 bases, with 7 bases separating them. The CDR3 loop is CASSQEPRDTQYF. The DNA of the CDR3 is TGTGCCAGCAGCCAAGAACCCCGGGATACGCAGTATTTT.

This clonotype was counted ten times or more. The rearrangement links TRBV12-3 or TRBV12-4 to TRBJ2-3; D possibly corresponds to TRBD2 (6 bases). V dropped 4 bases and J dropped 9 bases, with 17 bases sitting between them. The CDR3 length is 14 residues. CDR3 region: CASSSTTSPGTQYF. The CDR3 coding sequence is TGTGCCAGCAGTTCGACGACTAGTCCGGGGACGCAGTATTTT.

This clonotype has more than one count but fewer than ten. V is TRBV20-1 and J is TRBJ2-1; D may be TRBD2 (6 bases). The CDR3 has 13 amino acids. Trimming pared 5 bases from V and 4 bases from J, leaving 12 bases between. The germline CDR1 and CDR2 sequences are DFQATT and SNEGSKA (reference sequence). The CDR3 DNA reads TGCAGTGCTCCCGGGACTCGGTACAATGAGCAGTTCTTC. It encodes CSAPGTRYNEQFF.

This clonotype has at least ten counts. V and J are TRBV2 and TRBJ1-5; a possible D gene is TRBD1 (6 bases). CDR3 length equals 14 residues. The V and J ends lost 8 bases and 7 bases respectively, with 18 bases between them. The germline V gene encodes CDR1 SNHLY and CDR2 FYNNEI. CDR3 amino acids: CASRYHGTLQPQHF. The DNA for the CDR3 is TGTGCCAGCCGTTACCACGGGACATTGCAGCCCCAGCATTTT.

This clonotype showed up many times. The chain uses TRBV9 and TRBJ2-2, with TRBD1 matching over 7 bases. Germline V gene data show CDR1 as SGDLS and CDR2 as YYNGEE. CDR3 length: 17 residues. The trim removed 3 bases at V and 0 bases at J, leaving 8 bases unmatched. CDR3 nucleotide sequence: TGTGCCAGCAGCGCCCCACGGGGACAGACGAACACCGGGGAGCTGTTTTTT. It codes for CASSAPRGQTNTGELFF.

V and J are TRBV9 and TRBJ2-5, with TRBD2 identical over 8 bases. Germline V CDR1 and CDR2: SGDLS, YYNGEE. With V trimmed by 0 bases and J by 4 bases, 5 bases remained unmatched. This CDR3 has 15 amino acids. The CDR3 sequence is CASSVEAGEGETQYF. As DNA, the CDR3 is TGTGCCAGCAGCGTAGAAGCGGGAGAAGGAGAGACCCAGTACTTC. The full variable domain, completed using reference TRBV9 and TRBJ2-5, is DSGVTQTPKHLITATGQRVTLRCSPRSGDLSVYWYQQSLDQGLQFLIQYYNGEERAKGNILERFSAQQFPDLHSELNLSSLELGDSALYFCASSVEAGEGETQYFGPGTRLLVL.

This clonotype is termed medium-sized. V is TRBV6-6 and J is TRBJ1-1; D is unclear. CDR3 length: 12 residues. Germline lookup yields CDR1 MNHNY and CDR2 SVGAGI (reference sequence). Trimming cost V 0 bases and J 6 bases, with 5 bases left between them. The CDR3 DNA reads TGTGCCAGCAGTTACTCTCAGCCTGAAGCTTTCTTT. The encoded protein is CASSYSQPEAFF.

This clonotype was observed many times. The J gene is TRBJ2-7, the V gene TRBV28; the D gene is possibly TRBD1 (6 bases). The CDR3 runs 16 residues. The V and J ends lost 4 bases and 2 bases respectively, with 18 bases between them. CDR1 and CDR2 from the germline V gene are MDHEN and SYDVKM. CDR3 residues: CASSSMSGVGTYEQYF. CDR3 bases: TGTGCCAGCAGTTCTATGTCAGGGGTGGGAACCTACGAGCAGTACTTC.

This clonotype is medium-sized in the sample. The chain is built from TRBV2 and TRBJ2-3, with 12 nucleotides matching TRBD2. Trimming cost V 6 bases and J 2 bases; bases outside gene matches: 9. Germline CDR1 and CDR2: SNHLY and FYNNEI. The CDR3 covers 17 residues. The CDR3 sequence: CASSPRLAGDFTDTQYF. The DNA of the CDR3 is TGTGCCAGCAGCCCCAGACTAGCGGGGGACTTCACAGATACGCAGTATTTT.

Only one count was recorded for this clonotype. This sequence joins TRBV6-5 and TRBJ2-7, with 12 bases fitting TRBD2. The V segment lost 6 bases and the J segment 2 bases; nucleotides outside the gene matches: 8. This CDR3 contains 16 residues. Germline values: CDR1 MNHEY, CDR2 SVGAGI. The chain's CDR3 is CASRQTSGRPTYEQYF. The CDR3 bases are TGTGCCAGCAGACAAACTAGCGGGAGGCCAACCTACGAGCAGTACTTC.

Ten or more counts support this clonotype. This chain links TRBV7-9 with TRBJ2-5; TRBD2 matches at 9 bases. The ends lost 1 base at V and 5 bases at J; junction bases unmatched: 11. Germline lookup yields CDR1 SEHNR and CDR2 FQNEAQ (reference sequence). The CDR3 loop spans 17 amino acids. CDR3 sequence: CASSLGPAGGPFETQYF. The CDR3 coding sequence is TGTGCCAGCAGCTTAGGTCCGGCGGGAGGGCCCTTCGAGACCCAGTACTTC.

J is TRBJ2-5 and V is TRBV7-2; possibly TRBD1 or TRBD2 for D (5 bases each). V dropped 5 bases and J dropped 1 base, with 11 bases sitting between them. Germline V gene lookup returns CDR1 SGHTA and CDR2 FQGNSA. The CDR3 spans 14 residues. Here the CDR3 reads CASSLAGAQETQYF. Written as DNA, the CDR3 is TGTGCCAGCAGCCTCGCCGGGGCCCAAGAGACCCAGTACTTC. The whole variable domain, remainder taken from reference TRBV7-2 and TRBJ2-5, is GAGVSQSPSNKVTEKGKDVELRCDPISGHTALYWYRQSLGQGLEFLIYFQGNSAPDKSGLPSDRFSAERTGGSVSTLTIQRTQQEDSAVYLCASSLAGAQETQYFGPGTRLLVL.

The genes are TRBV20-1 and TRBJ2-3; weak D call: TRBD2 (6 bases). The CDR3 loop spans 14 amino acids. CDR1 is DFQATT and CDR2 is SNEGSKA in the germline V gene (reference sequence). Trimming left V 1 base short and J 1 base short, with 9 bases between. Written as DNA, the CDR3 is TGCAGTGCTAGAGTACGCGGGGGCACAGATACGCAGTATTTT. It codes for CSARVRGGTDTQYF.

At least ten counts were recorded for this clonotype. The chain has TRBV7-8 and TRBJ2-1; D remains unclear. This CDR3 has 12 residues. Germline lookup yields CDR1 SGHVS and CDR2 FQNEAQ. Trimming cost V 5 bases and J 7 bases, with 9 bases left between them. CDR3 in DNA: TGTGCCAGCAGCCCCCACGGGAATGAGCAGTTCTTC. It specifies CASSPHGNEQFF.

This clonotype has just a few counts. The genes are TRBV29-1 and TRBJ2-7, with 11 bases lining up with TRBD1. The CDR3 length is 15 residues. V dropped 3 bases and J dropped 0; count of bases not matched to a gene: 4. Germline CDR1 SQVTM, CDR2 ANQGSEA. This CDR3 reads CSVEGQGGASYEQYF. Here the CDR3 DNA reads TGCAGCGTTGAGGGACAGGGGGGGGCCTCCTACGAGCAGTACTTC.

This clonotype was counted only a few times. CDR3 sequence: CASSRQPGTEISYSNQPQHF. For the CDR3, the DNA is TGTGCCAGCAGCCGTCAACCCGGGACAGAGATTTCGTATAGCAATCAGCCCCAGCATTTT. The rearrangement links TRBV14 to TRBJ1-5, with 7 bases matching TRBD1. This CDR3 has 20 residues. J was trimmed by 0 bases and V by 4 bases; bases with no gene match: 18. Germline CDR1 reads SGHDN; CDR2 reads FVKESK.

This clonotype has only a few counts. The rearrangement joins TRBV18 to TRBJ2-1, with no clear D. The ends were cut back, 0 bases at V and 0 bases at J, with 6 bases in the middle. This CDR3 is 15 amino acids long. Germline CDR1 reads KGHSH; CDR2 reads LQKENI. CDR3 sequence: CASSPPGSSYNEQFF. In nucleotides, the CDR3 is TGTGCCAGCTCACCACCGGGCAGCTCCTACAATGAGCAGTTCTTC.

This clonotype showed up many times. The V call is TRBV29-1, the J call TRBJ2-1; D call uncertain. This CDR3 is 12 amino acids long. From germline, CDR1 is SQVTM and CDR2 ANQGSEA. Trimming pared 5 bases from V and 4 bases from J, leaving 9 bases between. CDR3 nucleotide sequence: TGCAGCGTTCGTCATGGGTACAATGAGCAGTTCTTC. Residues: CSVRHGYNEQFF.

The chain recombines TRBV11-2 with TRBJ1-1, with D perhaps matching TRBD1 (5 bases). The CDR3 runs to 15 residues. The germline V and J ends were trimmed by 5 bases and 3 bases, with 16 bases remaining between them. Germline V gene data show CDR1 as SGHAT and CDR2 as FQNNGV. CDR3 region: CASSPSRGRDTEAFF. The CDR3 nucleotides read TGTGCCAGCAGCCCCAGTAGGGGCCGGGACACTGAAGCTTTCTTT.

This clonotype counts as medium-sized. The chain has TRBV10-3 and TRBJ2-3; D is possibly TRBD2 (5 bases). Germline CDR1 and CDR2: ENHRY and SYGVKD. With 7 bases removed from V and 2 bases from J, the gap between germline ends came to 16 bases. CDR3 length: 15 amino acids. This CDR3 reads CAITPDVAPTDTQYF. The CDR3 DNA reads as TGTGCCATCACCCCGGATGTAGCGCCCACAGATACGCAGTATTTT.

This clonotype was seen ten or more times. The rearrangement links TRBV6-5 to TRBJ2-1, with 7 bases aligning to TRBD2. This CDR3 is 11 amino acids long. The germline CDR1 and CDR2 sequences are MNHEY and SVGAGI. V shed 6 bases and J 9 bases; nucleotides not matched to a gene: 2. The chain's CDR3 is CASRLAGEQFF. The DNA for the CDR3 is TGTGCCAGCAGGTTAGCGGGTGAGCAGTTCTTC.

There are a few counts of this clonotype. V gene TRBV9 combines with J gene TRBJ1-1; D may be TRBD1 (5 bases). Germline CDR1 is SGDLS and CDR2 is YYNGEE. The CDR3 extends over 12 amino acids. The V gene lost 4 bases and the J gene lost 4 bases, with 8 bases spanning the gap. The CDR3 nucleotides read TGTGCCAGCAGCCCCGGGGCCACTGAAGCTTTCTTT. This encodes CASSPGATEAFF.

There are many counts of this clonotype. This chain links TRBV20-1 with TRBJ2-7, with TRBD1 matching over 10 bases. V was clipped by 0 bases and J by 2 bases; unmatched bases: 4. The germline V gene has CDR1 DFQATT and CDR2 SNEGSKA (reference sequence). The length of the CDR3 is 15 residues. This CDR3 is CSARDRGQGTYEQYF. The CDR3 DNA reads TGCAGTGCTAGAGATCGGGGACAGGGGACCTACGAGCAGTACTTC.

This clonotype came up many times. This chain uses TRBV4-3 with TRBJ2-2; D unclear. Germline CDR1 and CDR2: LGHNA and YSLEER. V lost 3 bases and J lost 5, with 10 bases in between. The CDR3 consists of 14 residues. The CDR3 DNA follows: TGCGCCAGCAGCCATCCCCTAGGGACCGGGGAGCTGTTTTTT. It encodes CASSHPLGTGELFF.